This T cell receptor (beta chain) was captured in a study of blood T cell repertoires in COVID-19. Study information: Donors in the United States, Italy and Spain gave samples during acute or convalescent COVID-19. The analysed material was cDNA or gDNA that came from T cells, B-cell-depleted T cells, or PBMCs.

Source study methods: It was from reference gene primer amplification that nucleated cell counts were estimated. Only in-frame clones appear in the TCRdb table, and some are missing; sequencing was by immunoSEQ multiplex PCR. V, J and clone size were drawn from that table, and D and trimming were deduced from the DNA. This table has 300,000 or so clones, about 87% appearing once. CDR1 and CDR2 from the germline V gene are LGHDT and YNNKEL (reference sequence). V lost 4 bases to trimming and J lost 7 bases; unmatched junction nucleotides: 8. This CDR3 has 17 residues. This chain uses TRBV3-1 (or the pseudogene TRBV3-2) with TRBJ2-1, with TRBD2 matching over 15 bases. The material sequenced was peripheral blood. The TCR comes from a woman aged 40 to 55 who had recovered from COVID-19. CDR3 nucleotides: TGTGCCAGCAGCCCGTGGACTAGCGGGGGGGCCATAAATGAGCAGTTCTTC. Its protein is CASSPWTSGGAINEQFF.